This TCR beta chain stems from a study of PD-L1 blockade in urothelial cancer. Overall study context: Male patients with bladder-origin urothelial cancer numbered about 90% of the roughly 29. Analysis of the blood was performed 3 weeks (second dose) and 6 weeks after treatment start.

Time point denoted: pretreatment peripheral blood. Method: immunoSEQ multiplex PCR; TCRdb's copy keeps in-frame clones and lacks some. Of tens of thousands of clones in the sample, approximately 85% were seen once. A note on this clone: Its specificity is unknown.

Study-level results: The study found that durable-benefit patients expanded tumor-associated blood clones more at 3 weeks. Clonality of blood TCR below the median before treatment predicted better survival.

This CDR3 has 13 amino acids. V dropped 4 bases and J dropped 2 bases, with 9 bases sitting between them. Germline CDR1 reads SGHRS; CDR2 reads YFSETQ. The chain links TRBV5-1 to TRBJ1-2; D unresolved. This receptor was taken from a man in his 70s with urothelial cancer. The material sequenced was PBMCs, taken around atezolizumab (anti-PD-L1) treatment. CDR3 DNA: TGCGCCAGCAGCGGGCAGGCGAACTATGGCTACACCTTC. Translation gives CASSGQANYGYTF.